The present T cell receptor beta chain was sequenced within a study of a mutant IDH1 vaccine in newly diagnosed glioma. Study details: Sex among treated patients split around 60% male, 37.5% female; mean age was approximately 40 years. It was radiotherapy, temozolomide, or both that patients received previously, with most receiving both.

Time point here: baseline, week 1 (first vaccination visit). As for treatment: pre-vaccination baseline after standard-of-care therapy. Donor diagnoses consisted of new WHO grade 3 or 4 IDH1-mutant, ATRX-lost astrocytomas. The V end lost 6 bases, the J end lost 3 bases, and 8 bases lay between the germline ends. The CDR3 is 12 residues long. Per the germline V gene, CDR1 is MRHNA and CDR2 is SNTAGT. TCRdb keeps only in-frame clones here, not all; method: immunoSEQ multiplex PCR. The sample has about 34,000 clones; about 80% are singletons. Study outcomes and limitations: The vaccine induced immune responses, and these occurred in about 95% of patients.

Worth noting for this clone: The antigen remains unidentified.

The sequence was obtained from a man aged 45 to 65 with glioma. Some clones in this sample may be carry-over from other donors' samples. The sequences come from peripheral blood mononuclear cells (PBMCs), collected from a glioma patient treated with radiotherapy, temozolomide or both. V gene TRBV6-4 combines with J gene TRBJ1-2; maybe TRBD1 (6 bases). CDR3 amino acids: CASSKGDYGYTF. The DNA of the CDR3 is TGTGCCAGCAGCAAGGGGGACTATGGCTACACCTTC.